This T cell receptor (beta chain) was sequenced during a study of shared clonotypes between healthy human individuals. Whole-study context: Aged 18 to 49, the donors were two women and a few men.

The assay was immunoSEQ multiplex PCR, and TCRdb's table has in-frame clones only and misses some. There are about 610,000 clones in the sample; about 96% occur only once, and about 0.057% lies in the top ten. Worth noting for this clone: What it recognizes is unknown.

Findings and caveats of the study: Naive subsets tended to show greater estimated richness than memory subsets.

Germline CDR1 reads SGHDT; CDR2 reads YYEEEE. There are 15 residues in the CDR3. V gave up 1 base and J gave up 4 bases; unmatched junction bases: 7. J is TRBJ1-2 and V is TRBV5-6, with 7 bases identical to TRBD1. The sequence was collected from a woman aged 25-40 years in good health. Sequences were obtained from naive CD4+ T cells sorted from blood. Subset of the sample: CD45RA+ positively selected. The CDR3 bases are TGTGCCAGCAGCTTGACAGGGGAGGTGGGCTATGGCTACACCTTC. It is translated as CASSLTGEVGYGYTF.